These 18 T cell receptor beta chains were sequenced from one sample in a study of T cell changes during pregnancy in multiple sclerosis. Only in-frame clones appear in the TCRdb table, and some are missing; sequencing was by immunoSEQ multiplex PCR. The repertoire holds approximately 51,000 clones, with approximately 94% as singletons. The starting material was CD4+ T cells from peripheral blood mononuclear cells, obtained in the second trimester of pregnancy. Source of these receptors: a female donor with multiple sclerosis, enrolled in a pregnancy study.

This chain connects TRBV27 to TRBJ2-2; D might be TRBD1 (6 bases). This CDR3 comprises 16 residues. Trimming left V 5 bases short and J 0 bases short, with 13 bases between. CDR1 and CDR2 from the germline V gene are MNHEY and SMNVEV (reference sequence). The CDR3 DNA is TGTGCCAGCAGTCCTCCCCCAGGGGCGAACACCGGGGAGCTGTTTTTT. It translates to CASSPPPGANTGELFF.

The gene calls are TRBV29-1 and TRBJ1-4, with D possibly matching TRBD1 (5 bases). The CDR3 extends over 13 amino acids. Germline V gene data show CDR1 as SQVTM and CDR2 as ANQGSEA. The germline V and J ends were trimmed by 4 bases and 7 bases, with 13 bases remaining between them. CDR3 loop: CSVARSQGEKLFF. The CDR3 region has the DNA TGCAGCGTTGCCAGGTCCCAGGGTGAAAAACTGTTTTTT.

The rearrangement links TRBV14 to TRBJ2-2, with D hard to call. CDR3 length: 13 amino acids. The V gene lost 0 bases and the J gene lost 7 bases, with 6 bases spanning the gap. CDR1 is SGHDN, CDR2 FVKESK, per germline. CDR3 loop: CASSQDLYGELFF. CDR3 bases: TGTGCCAGCAGCCAAGATCTGTACGGGGAGCTGTTTTTT.

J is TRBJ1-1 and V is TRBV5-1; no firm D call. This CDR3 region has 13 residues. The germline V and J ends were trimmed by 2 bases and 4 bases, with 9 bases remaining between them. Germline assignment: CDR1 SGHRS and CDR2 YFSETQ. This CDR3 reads CASSFLLATEAFF. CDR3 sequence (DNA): TGCGCCAGCAGCTTTTTGCTGGCCACTGAAGCTTTCTTT.

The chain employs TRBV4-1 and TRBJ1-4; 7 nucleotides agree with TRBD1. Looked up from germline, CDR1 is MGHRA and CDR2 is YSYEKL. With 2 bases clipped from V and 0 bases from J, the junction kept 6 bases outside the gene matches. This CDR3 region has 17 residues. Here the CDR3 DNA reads TGCGCCAGCAGCCAAACTCCAACAGGGGCAACTAATGAAAAACTGTTTTTT. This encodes CASSQTPTGATNEKLFF.

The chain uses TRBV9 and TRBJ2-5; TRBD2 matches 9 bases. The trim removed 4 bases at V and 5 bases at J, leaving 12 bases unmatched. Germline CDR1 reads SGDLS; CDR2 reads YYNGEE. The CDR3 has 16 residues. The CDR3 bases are TGTGCCAGCAGCCCGCGAATTAGCGGGGGCCGGGAGACCCAGTACTTC. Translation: CASSPRISGGRETQYF.

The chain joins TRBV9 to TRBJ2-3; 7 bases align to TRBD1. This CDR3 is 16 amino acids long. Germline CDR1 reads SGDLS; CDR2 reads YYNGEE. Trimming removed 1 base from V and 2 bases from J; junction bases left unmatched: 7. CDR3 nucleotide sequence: TGTGCCAGCAGCGTAAGCCCAGGGGGTGTCACAGATACGCAGTATTTT. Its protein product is CASSVSPGGVTDTQYF. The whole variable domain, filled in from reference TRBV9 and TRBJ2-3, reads DSGVTQTPKHLITATGQRVTLRCSPRSGDLSVYWYQQSLDQGLQFLIQYYNGEERAKGNILERFSAQQFPDLHSELNLSSLELGDSALYFCASSVSPGGVTDTQYFGPGTRLTVL.

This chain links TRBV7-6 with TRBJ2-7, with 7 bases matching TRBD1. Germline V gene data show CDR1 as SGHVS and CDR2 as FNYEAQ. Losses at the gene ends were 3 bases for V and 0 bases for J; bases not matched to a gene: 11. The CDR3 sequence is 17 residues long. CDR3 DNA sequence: TGTGCCAGCAGCTTGACAGGGAGCCCCCCTAACTCCTACGAGCAGTACTTC. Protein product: CASSLTGSPPNSYEQYF.

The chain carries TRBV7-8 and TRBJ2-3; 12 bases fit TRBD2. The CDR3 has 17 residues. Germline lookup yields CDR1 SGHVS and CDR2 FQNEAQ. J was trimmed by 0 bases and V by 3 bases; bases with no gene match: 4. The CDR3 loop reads CASSLGTSGLSTDTQYF. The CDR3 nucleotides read TGTGCCAGCAGCTTGGGGACTAGCGGGCTCAGCACAGATACGCAGTATTTT.

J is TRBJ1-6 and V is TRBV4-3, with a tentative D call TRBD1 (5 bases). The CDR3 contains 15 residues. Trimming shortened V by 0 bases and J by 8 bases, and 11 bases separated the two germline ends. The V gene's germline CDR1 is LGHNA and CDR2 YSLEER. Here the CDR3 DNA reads TGCGCCAGCAGCCAAGATCCGGGGGGAGATTCACCCCTCCACTTT. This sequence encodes CASSQDPGGDSPLHF.

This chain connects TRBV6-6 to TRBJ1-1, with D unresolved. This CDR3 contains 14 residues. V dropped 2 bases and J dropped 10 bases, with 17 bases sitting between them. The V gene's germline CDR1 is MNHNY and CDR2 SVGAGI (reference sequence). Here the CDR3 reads CASSYLEGGWGAFF. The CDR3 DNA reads TGTGCCAGCAGTTACCTTGAGGGTGGGTGGGGAGCTTTCTTT.

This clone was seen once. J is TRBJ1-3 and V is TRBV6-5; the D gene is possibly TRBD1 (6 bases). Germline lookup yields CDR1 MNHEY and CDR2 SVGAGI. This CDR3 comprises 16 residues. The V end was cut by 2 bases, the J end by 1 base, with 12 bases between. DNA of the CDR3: TGTGCCAGCAGTTACGCGGACAGACTTTCTGGAAACACCATATATTTT. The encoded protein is CASSYADRLSGNTIYF.

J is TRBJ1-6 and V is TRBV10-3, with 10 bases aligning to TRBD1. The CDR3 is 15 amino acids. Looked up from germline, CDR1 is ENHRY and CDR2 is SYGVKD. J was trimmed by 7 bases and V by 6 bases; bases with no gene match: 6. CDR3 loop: CAIRTGQGENSPLHF. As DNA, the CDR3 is TGTGCCATCAGAACCGGACAGGGGGAAAATTCACCCCTCCACTTT.

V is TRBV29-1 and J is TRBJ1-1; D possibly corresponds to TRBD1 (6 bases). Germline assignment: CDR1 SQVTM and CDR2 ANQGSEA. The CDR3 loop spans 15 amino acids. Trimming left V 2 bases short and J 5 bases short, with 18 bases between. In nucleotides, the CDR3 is TGCAGCGTTGAAAATCTGGGGGGGCTAGGGACTGAAGCTTTCTTT. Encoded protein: CSVENLGGLGTEAFF.

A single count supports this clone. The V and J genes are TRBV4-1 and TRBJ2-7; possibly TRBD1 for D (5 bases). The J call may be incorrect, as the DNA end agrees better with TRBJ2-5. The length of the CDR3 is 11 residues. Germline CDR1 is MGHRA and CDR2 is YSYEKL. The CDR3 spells CASSSDRTQYF. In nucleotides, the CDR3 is TGCGCCAGCAGTTCCGACAGGACCCAGTACTTC.

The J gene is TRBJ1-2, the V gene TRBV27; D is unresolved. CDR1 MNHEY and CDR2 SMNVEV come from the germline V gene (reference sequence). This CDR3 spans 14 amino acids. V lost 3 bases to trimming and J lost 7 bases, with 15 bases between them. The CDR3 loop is CASSFSSLGSGYTF. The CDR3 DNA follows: TGTGCCAGCAGTTTTTCCTCCCTCGGGAGTGGCTACACCTTC.

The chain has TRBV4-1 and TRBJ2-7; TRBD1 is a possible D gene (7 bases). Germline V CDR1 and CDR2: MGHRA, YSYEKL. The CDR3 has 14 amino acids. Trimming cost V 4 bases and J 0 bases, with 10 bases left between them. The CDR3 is CASSPGGSSYEQYF. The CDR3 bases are TGCGCCAGCAGCCCAGGGGGGAGCTCCTACGAGCAGTACTTC.

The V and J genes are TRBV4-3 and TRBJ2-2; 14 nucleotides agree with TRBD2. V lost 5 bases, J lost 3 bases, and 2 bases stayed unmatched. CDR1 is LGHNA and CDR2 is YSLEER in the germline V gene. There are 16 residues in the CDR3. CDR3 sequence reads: CASSTGLAGDTGELFF. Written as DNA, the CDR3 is TGCGCCAGCAGCACGGGACTAGCGGGGGACACCGGGGAGCTGTTTTTT.